This TCR beta chain was sequenced in a study of blood T cells in healthy people across ages (dated by TCRdb to 2014 to 2015). Study-wide context: In model experiments, roughly one uniquely barcoded TCR beta cDNA molecule per two T cells was captured by template switching. Using deep sequencing normalized with unique cDNA molecular identifiers, the study measured how TCR beta repertoire diversity changes with age. The donors were divided into four age groups: young (average around 16 years), middle-aged (over 35), aged (about 56) and long-lived (nearly 85). Donors of different ages were randomly distributed across sequencing lanes to avoid experimental bias. For two donors (one aged 18 to 30 and one aged 80 or older), the study analyzed two additional independent replicas of 1 million unique cDNA reads from the same blood draw.

This clonotype was observed a few times. It lacks a known antigen. Base quality data are lacking; no much larger clone is found one base away. Systemically healthy Caucasian individuals from Russia, 35 to 50 in total and aged roughly 6 to 100 years, were included as donors. Around 9.8 milliliters of peripheral blood were collected from each donor into EDTA-treated Vacutainer tubes. Ficoll-Paque density-gradient centrifugation was used to isolate PBMCs, with at least 6 million obtained per sample. Trizol reagent was used to extract total RNA from the PBMCs, yielding at least 6 micrograms per sample. For every donor, an aliquot of PBMCs went through flow cytometry to measure the percentages of naive CD45RAhigh/CD27high T cells. Library preparation was by 5' RACE. Sequencing used an Illumina HiSeq 2500. The second PCR ran for about 7 to 11 cycles and used a J-beta primer mix along with a sample-barcoded 5' primer. A unique molecular identifier was introduced onto each TCR beta cDNA molecule by a template-switch 5' adaptor carrying 12 random nucleotides. At least 2.5 million CDR3-containing paired-end reads were obtained from each sample. All of the RNA was converted into first-strand cDNA using the Mint cDNA synthesis kit, with a TRBC-specific oligonucleotide serving as the primer. After uracil-DNA glycosylase treatment, a first 18-cycle PCR used universal primers M1SS and BC2_uni_R on all cDNA. As for the original processing: Normalization of each sample was performed by random selection of 1 million high-quality reads, each carrying a distinct molecular identifier. Instead of being binned into consensus sequences, reads with shared molecular identifiers were discarded. MiTCR, set to a Q25 quality threshold and the strictest error-elimination algorithm, was used for CDR3 identification, clonotype clustering and error correction. A nonparametric unseen species model with Euler transformation was used to estimate lower-bound total TCR beta diversity. The public reads were reprocessed in TCRdb via fastp at Q25 and MiXCR, keeping in-frame beta chains. Entries that share a CDR3 protein sequence are merged under the most common genes and DNA. TCRdb's processing, not the study's, gives the V and J calls here. The sample table shows roughly 700,000 distinct CDR3 sequences, and 49% are seen once. Of the sample, about a third is held by the ten largest clones.

The germline V gene yields MDHEN for CDR1 and SYDVKM for CDR2. Relative to germline, V is 7 bases shorter and J is 2 bases shorter, with 12 bases between their ends. Including cysteine and phenylalanine, the CDR3 has 13 amino acids. The read is trimmed to its CDR3 DNA, 39 bases read in frame from base 1. Summary of the overall study and its limitations: As age increased, observed TCR beta diversity per million T cells dropped in a roughly linear way, and a significant reduction was already evident by age roughly 40. Compared with the aged group, the long-lived group had more naive CD4+ T cells, fewer expanded clones and increased TCR diversity, a pattern suggesting age selection. Bulk unsorted PBMC profiling prevented conclusive comparison of naive and antigen-experienced compartments. Estimates of total diversity based on one million sequenced T cells were regarded as lower bounds and as underestimates. Because donor CMV infection status was unknown, age-related changes in expanded clonotypes were potentially confounded. Observed TCR beta diversity correlated strongly with the percentage of naive T cells measured by flow cytometry.

This sequence uses TRBV28 and TRBJ2-7; no D gene is confidently identified. The clonotype was recovered from a woman between 55 and 75 years old in good health. Sample: blood. CDR3 sequence: CASIAGSTYEQYF. The nucleotides read TGTGCCAGCATCGCCGGGTCGACCTACGAGCAGTACTTC.